The next 27 T cell receptor beta chains were all read from a single sample in a study of blood T cell repertoires in COVID-19 (dated by TCRdb to 2018 to 2021). The library came from the immunoSEQ multiplex PCR assay. The table was pulled from immuneACCESS by TCRdb, which kept in-frame rearrangements only. Such tables lose some clones; where checked, under half of the loss comes from unresolved V genes, and the rest has no known cause. The sample table lists about 210,000 clones, around 89% of them with a count of one. The ten largest make up 4.5% to 5.5% of the sample. Sequencing was carried out using peripheral blood. The receptors shown here come from a woman aged 40 to 49 with acute or convalescent COVID-19.

The rearrangement uses TRBV5-1 and TRBJ1-1; TRBD1 is a possible D gene (5 bases). In germline, CDR1 is SGHRS, CDR2 YFSETQ. V lost 7 bases and J 10 bases, leaving 23 bases between the germline ends. The length of the CDR3 is 14 residues. CDR3 region: CASGYLGRHQGAFF. Written as DNA, the CDR3 is TGCGCCAGCGGCTACCTGGGTCGGCACCAGGGAGCTTTCTTT.

The chain is built from TRBV2 and TRBJ1-4; D remains unclear. Trimming shortened V by 5 bases and J by 5 bases, and 9 bases separated the two germline ends. CDR3 length: 13 amino acids. Germline values: CDR1 SNHLY, CDR2 FYNNEI. The CDR3 coding sequence is TGTGCCAGCAGTCGGCAGGCGAATGAAAAACTGTTTTTT. This gives the protein CASSRQANEKLFF.

The chain employs TRBV29-1 and TRBJ2-5; 7 nucleotides line up with TRBD2. V lost 1 base, J lost 1 base, and 3 bases stayed unmatched. The V gene's germline CDR1 is SQVTM and CDR2 ANQGSEA. The CDR3 is made up of 14 amino acids. CDR3: CSVEVAGGQETQYF. Here the CDR3 DNA reads TGCAGCGTTGAAGTAGCGGGTGGCCAAGAGACCCAGTACTTC.

V and J are TRBV27 and TRBJ2-3; maybe TRBD2 (6 bases). The CDR3 contains 15 residues. Germline CDR1 is MNHEY and CDR2 is SMNVEV (reference sequence). Trimming took off 3 bases at V and 3 bases at J, with 13 bases between the two ends. DNA of the CDR3: TGTGCCAGCAGTTTGGGGGGAGGATGGACAGATACGCAGTATTTT. Amino acids: CASSLGGGWTDTQYF.

CDR3 sequence reads: CASTLGAKGYTF. The CDR3 nucleotides read TGTGCCAGCACTCTGGGCGCGAAGGGCTACACCTTC. The J gene is TRBJ1-2, the V gene TRBV2, with D hard to call. V was pared by 7 bases and J by 8 bases, with 14 bases between. This CDR3 contains 12 residues. CDR1 and CDR2 (germline): SNHLY, FYNNEI.

This clone has a single count. The chain employs TRBV13 and TRBJ2-7, with no clear D. The germline V gene encodes CDR1 PRHDT and CDR2 FYEKMQ (reference sequence). CDR3 length: 14 residues. The V end lost 0 bases, the J end lost 1 base, and 7 bases lay between the germline ends. The DNA for the CDR3 is TGTGCCAGCAGCTTAGGGAGTTTTTCCTACGAGCAGTACGTC. It is translated as CASSLGSFSYEQYV.

CDR3 loop: CASSLPDRGGRGYTF. In DNA, the CDR3 is TGTGCCAGCAGTTTACCGGACAGGGGGGGGAGAGGCTACACCTTC. The genes are TRBV28 and TRBJ1-2; TRBD1 aligns across 10 bases. Germline V gene lookup returns CDR1 MDHEN and CDR2 SYDVKM. This CDR3 comprises 15 residues. V gave up 2 bases and J gave up 8 bases; unmatched junction bases: 8.

The chain uses TRBV5-4 and TRBJ1-2; tentative D call: TRBD1 (6 bases). The germline V and J ends were trimmed by 6 bases and 5 bases, with 17 bases remaining between them. The CDR3 spans 14 residues. Germline loops: CDR1 SGHNT, CDR2 YYREEE (reference sequence). The CDR3 DNA is TGTGCCAGCAACCCTTCGGGGCAGGGGTATGGCTACACCTTC. This translates into CASNPSGQGYGYTF.

This clone was seen just once. This chain uses TRBV5-1 with TRBJ1-1, with 9 nucleotides matching TRBD1. This CDR3 is built from 17 residues. V gave up 0 bases and J gave up 8 bases; unmatched junction bases: 14. CDR1 and CDR2 (germline): SGHRS, YFSETQ. The CDR3 region is CASSLAPSIEQGAEAFF. DNA of the CDR3: TGCGCCAGCAGCTTGGCCCCGTCGATCGAACAGGGGGCCGAAGCTTTCTTT.

The gene calls are TRBV9 and TRBJ1-1, with 8 positions matching TRBD1. CDR1 and CDR2 from the germline V gene are SGDLS and YYNGEE. The CDR3 consists of 15 residues. Trimming removed 3 bases from V and 3 bases from J; junction bases left unmatched: 7. The CDR3 loop reads CASSARTGRDTEAFF. The CDR3 region has the DNA TGTGCCAGCAGCGCCCGGACAGGGAGGGACACTGAAGCTTTCTTT.

The gene calls are TRBV11-2 and TRBJ1-1, with TRBD1 as a possible D gene (6 bases). V gave up 5 bases and J gave up 5 bases, with 18 bases separating them. There are 15 residues in the CDR3. The germline gives CDR1 SGHAT, CDR2 FQNNGV. CDR3 residues: CASSPGQGRWTEAFF. In DNA form, the CDR3 reads TGTGCCAGCAGCCCAGGTCAGGGGAGATGGACTGAAGCTTTCTTT.

This clone turned up a few times. The V and J genes are TRBV23-1 and TRBJ2-7; possibly TRBD1 for D (5 bases). TRBV23-1 is designated an ORF whose function remains uncertain. Trimming took 0 bases from V and 2 from J, leaving 20 bases between them. The CDR3 is 18 amino acids. In nucleotides, the CDR3 is TGCGCCAGCAGTCAATCGTGGGGCCAGGCGGAATCACCCTACGAGCAGTACGTC. Translating gives CASSQSWGQAESPYEQYV.

The rearrangement links TRBV5-1 to TRBJ2-7; tentative D call: TRBD1 (6 bases). The V end was cut by 4 bases, the J end by 5 bases, with 13 bases between. Per germline, CDR1 SGHRS and CDR2 YFSETQ. CDR3 length equals 13 residues. CDR3 in DNA: TGCGCCAGCAGCCCGACTGGGGGCCACGAGCAGTACGTC. Translating it yields CASSPTGGHEQYV.

The chain uses TRBV12-2 and TRBJ1-5; TRBD1 is taken as the D call from the table, unchecked against the DNA. TRBV12-2 is a pseudogene segment. The CDR3 consists of 20 residues. CDR3 loop: CASRYPDNRRGTDSNQPQHF. As DNA, the CDR3 is TGTGCAAGTCGTTACCCCGACAATCGGCGAGGGACAGATAGCAATCAGCCCCAGCATTTT.

The chain recombines TRBV3-1 (or the pseudogene TRBV3-2) with TRBJ2-5; D gene unclear. The CDR3 sequence is 15 residues long. V lost 1 base to trimming and J lost 2 bases, with 11 bases between them. Germline V lookup: CDR1 LGHDT, CDR2 YNNKEL (reference sequence). Here the CDR3 reads CASSQGRGVQETQYF. In DNA, the CDR3 is TGTGCCAGCAGCCAAGGGCGAGGAGTACAAGAGACCCAGTACTTC.

V is TRBV6-5 and J is TRBJ1-4; unclear D gene. The CDR3 spans 15 residues. Trimming took 0 bases from V and 3 from J, leaving 8 bases between them. Germline-derived CDR1 and CDR2 are MNHEY and SVGAGI. The CDR3 DNA follows: TGTGCCAGCAGTTACTCGAGGGCCTCTAATGAAAAACTGTTTTTT. Amino acids: CASSYSRASNEKLFF.

J is TRBJ1-5 and V is TRBV4-1; 8 bases map to TRBD1. Germline loops: CDR1 MGHRA, CDR2 YSYEKL. Trimming at V came to 1 base and at J to 5 bases, leaving 10 bases not matched to a gene. The CDR3 is made up of 17 amino acids. The CDR3 loop is CASSQGGQAEGYQPQHF. DNA for the CDR3: TGCGCCAGCAGCCAAGGGGGACAGGCCGAGGGTTATCAGCCCCAGCATTTT.

The gene calls are TRBV9 and TRBJ1-5, with TRBD1 matching 8 bases. In germline, CDR1 is SGDLS, CDR2 YYNGEE. The V gene end was trimmed by 2 bases and the J gene end by 4 bases; junction bases not matched to a gene: 14. The CDR3 sequence is 18 residues long. The CDR3 reads CASSVIPPTDRENQPQHF. The CDR3 nucleotides are TGTGCCAGCAGCGTCATCCCTCCCACGGACAGGGAGAATCAGCCCCAGCATTTT.

The CDR3 here is CASSATGTSGNTIYF. For the CDR3, the DNA is TGTGCCAGCAGTGCGACAGGGACCTCTGGAAACACCATATATTTT. The chain has TRBV6-2 or TRBV6-3 and TRBJ1-3; 7 positions match TRBD1. With V trimmed by 5 bases and J by 0 bases, 4 bases remained unmatched. This CDR3 is built from 15 residues. The germline V gene encodes CDR1 MNHEY and CDR2 SVGEGT.

The genes are TRBV7-2 and TRBJ1-3; D unresolved. This CDR3 contains 14 residues. Between the trimmed V and J ends, which lost 5 bases and 4 bases, there was a span of 12 bases. Germline CDR1 is SGHTA and CDR2 is FQGNSA. CDR3 coding DNA: TGTGCCAGCAGCCCTCGTCCGCGCGGAAACACCATATATTTT. This translates into CASSPRPRGNTIYF.

The chain carries TRBV5-4 and TRBJ1-3, with D maybe TRBD1 (5 bases). This CDR3 region has 16 residues. With 3 bases removed from V and 4 bases from J, the gap between germline ends came to 17 bases. Germline V gene sequence: CDR1 SGHNT, CDR2 YYREEE (reference sequence). CDR3 amino acids: CASSWDGGVTGNTIYF. CDR3 nucleotides: TGTGCCAGCAGCTGGGACGGAGGGGTTACAGGAAACACCATATATTTT. The full variable domain, in which reference TRBV5-4 and TRBJ1-3 provide the parts outside the CDR3, is ETGVTQSPTHLIKTRGQQVTLRCSSQSGHNTVSWYQQALGQGPQFIFQYYREEENGRGNFPPRFSGLQFPNYSSELNVNALELDDSALYLCASSWDGGVTGNTIYFGEGSWLTVV.

The CDR3 DNA reads as TGCGCCAGCAGCTTGTCAGGGGGGAAAGACGAGCAGTACGTC. It yields the protein CASSLSGGKDEQYV. The V call is TRBV5-1, the J call TRBJ2-7; D possibly corresponds to TRBD1 (7 bases). The V gene's germline CDR1 is SGHRS and CDR2 YFSETQ. The length of the CDR3 is 14 residues. Trimming removed 1 base from V and 5 bases from J, with 13 bases in between.

The chain carries TRBV27 and TRBJ1-1; 8 bases are a match to TRBD1. V trimming: 4 bases; J trimming: 5 bases; junction bases outside the gene matches: 6. This CDR3 is built from 14 residues. The germline CDR1 and CDR2 sequences are MNHEY and SMNVEV (reference sequence). The CDR3 bases are TGTGCCAGCAGTTCGTTAACAGGGGGGACTGAAGCTTTCTTT. Translating gives CASSSLTGGTEAFF.

This chain joins TRBV28 and TRBJ2-2, with D tentatively TRBD1 (6 bases). Between the trimmed V and J ends, which lost 8 bases and 5 bases, there was a span of 12 bases. The CDR3 runs 13 residues. Germline lookup yields CDR1 MDHEN and CDR2 SYDVKM. The CDR3 nucleotides are TGTGCCAGCGGAACAGGGTCAACCGGGGAGCTGTTTTTT. Translated: CASGTGSTGELFF.

The CDR3 nucleotides are TGTGCCAGTAGCCGACAGGGTCAGGGCACTGAAGCTTTCTTT. It codes for CASSRQGQGTEAFF. The chain combines TRBV19 with TRBJ1-1, with 7 bases identical to TRBD1. J was trimmed by 4 bases and V by 6 bases; bases with no gene match: 8. The V gene's germline CDR1 is LNHDA and CDR2 SQIVND (reference sequence). This CDR3 spans 14 amino acids.

The chain joins TRBV2 to TRBJ1-1, with 10 positions matching TRBD1. J gave up 5 bases and V 6 bases, and 18 bases lay outside the gene matches. The length of the CDR3 is 18 residues. In germline, CDR1 is SNHLY, CDR2 FYNNEI. The CDR3 loop is CASRRRTGGDLGGTEAFF. The DNA of the CDR3 is TGTGCCAGCAGGAGAAGGACAGGGGGAGACTTGGGTGGGACTGAAGCTTTCTTT.

V gene TRBV5-4 combines with J gene TRBJ1-2; 8 nucleotides line up with TRBD1. This CDR3 comprises 13 residues. Trimming removed 0 bases from V and 7 bases from J; junction bases left unmatched: 2. Germline CDR1 is SGHNT and CDR2 is YYREEE (reference sequence). CDR3 sequence (DNA): TGTGCCAGCAGCTTGGAAACAGGGGGTGGCTACACCTTC. It translates to CASSLETGGGYTF. Complete variable domain (other parts from reference TRBV5-4 and TRBJ1-2): ETGVTQSPTHLIKTRGQQVTLRCSSQSGHNTVSWYQQALGQGPQFIFQYYREEENGRGNFPPRFSGLQFPNYSSELNVNALELDDSALYLCASSLETGGGYTFGSGTRLTVV.